One TCR beta chain is described in this entry. The data were obtained in a study of blood T cell repertoires in COVID-19. For the study at large: Both acute and convalescent COVID-19 samples were obtained from the United States, Italy and Spain. PBMCs, B-cell-depleted T cells, or T cells were the source of the cDNA or gDNA that made up the material.

The V gene end was trimmed by 0 bases and the J gene end by 4 bases; junction bases not matched to a gene: 3. The CDR3 is made up of 15 amino acids. The germline CDR1 and CDR2 sequences are MNHEY and SMNVEV (reference sequence). Authors' analysis steps: By means of reference gene primer amplification, nucleated cell counts were estimated. Here immunoSEQ multiplex PCR was the method, and the copy in TCRdb shows in-frame clones only, minus some. V and J calls and clone size are given by that table; D and trimming were obtained from the DNA. The table lists roughly 280,000 clones, roughly 90% of them singletons, with around 10% in the top ten. It was during active infection that Seattle patients were enrolled and then longitudinally followed.

This TCR came from a woman aged 25 to 39 with COVID-19, enrolled during active disease. Sequencing used peripheral blood. V usage is TRBV27 and J usage is TRBJ2-3; 8 nucleotides match TRBD2. This CDR3 reads CASSLSSGSPDTQYF. The CDR3 coding sequence is TGTGCCAGCAGTTTATCCAGCGGGAGCCCAGATACGCAGTATTTT.